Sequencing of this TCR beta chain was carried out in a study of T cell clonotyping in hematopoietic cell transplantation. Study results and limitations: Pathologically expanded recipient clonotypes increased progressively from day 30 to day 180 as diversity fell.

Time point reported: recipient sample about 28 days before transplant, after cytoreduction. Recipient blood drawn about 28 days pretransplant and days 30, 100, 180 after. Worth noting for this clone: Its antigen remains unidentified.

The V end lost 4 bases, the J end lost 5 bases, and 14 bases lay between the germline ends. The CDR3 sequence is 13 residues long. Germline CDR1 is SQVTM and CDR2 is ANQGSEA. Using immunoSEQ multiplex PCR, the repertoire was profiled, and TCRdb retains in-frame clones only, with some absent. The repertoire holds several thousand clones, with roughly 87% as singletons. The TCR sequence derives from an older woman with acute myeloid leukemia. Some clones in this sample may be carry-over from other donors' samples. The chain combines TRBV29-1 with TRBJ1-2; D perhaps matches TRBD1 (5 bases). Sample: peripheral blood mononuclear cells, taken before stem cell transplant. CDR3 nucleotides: TGCAGCGTTGCGGGGGGTGGTAAATATGGCTACACCTTC. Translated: CSVAGGGKYGYTF.